Sequencing of this TCR beta chain was carried out in a study of T-cell memory formation after mild COVID-19. Study outcomes and limitations: Some responding clones appeared in pre-infection memory, suggesting cross-reactive memory joined.

TCRdb re-derived calls from the 5' RACE reads in MiXCR, one entry per CDR3 protein. The sample holds fewer than 650,000 distinct CDR3 sequences, less than 25% seen once. With regard to this clonotype: The antigen is not known.

Trimming took 5 bases from V and 0 from J, leaving 11 bases between them. Germline CDR1 and CDR2: ENHRY and SYGVKD. This CDR3 is built from 15 residues. This chain uses TRBV10-3 with TRBJ1-3, with TRBD1 as a possible D gene (5 bases). This clonotype was obtained from an adult woman who had mild COVID-19 (a few samples of this study predate the infection). Cell type and time point are not known. The sample consisted of PBMCs or a T cell subset sorted from them (not recorded which). In DNA, the CDR3 is TGTGCCATCAGTACCAGCGGACACTCTGGAAACACCATATATTTT. The encoded protein is CAISTSGHSGNTIYF.